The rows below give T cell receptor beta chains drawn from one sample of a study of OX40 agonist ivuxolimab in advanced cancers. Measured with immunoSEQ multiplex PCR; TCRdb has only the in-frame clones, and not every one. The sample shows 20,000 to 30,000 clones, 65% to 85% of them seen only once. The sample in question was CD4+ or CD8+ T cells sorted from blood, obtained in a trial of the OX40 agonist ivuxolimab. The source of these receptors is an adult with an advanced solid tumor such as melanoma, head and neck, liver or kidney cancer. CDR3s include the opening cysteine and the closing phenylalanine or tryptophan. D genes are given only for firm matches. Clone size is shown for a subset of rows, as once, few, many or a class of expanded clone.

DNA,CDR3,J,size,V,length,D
TGTGCCAGCAGCTCCACTATCCAGGGGAGGGTTAGCAATCAGCCCCAGCATTTT,CASSSTIQGRVSNQPQHF,TRBJ1-5,-,TRBV7-2,18,-
TGCGCCAGCAGCCAAGCTGTAATGGGGGGAAGGACTGAAGCTTTCTTT,CASSQAVMGGRTEAFF,TRBJ1-1,-,TRBV4-3,16,-
TGTGCCAGCACTCTTTCCAGGGAAGTTTCTGGAAACACCATATATTTT,CASTLSREVSGNTIYF,TRBJ1-3,-,TRBV7-9,16,-
TGTGCCAGCAGTCCCGGGGGGGGGCCCTCAACTAATGAAAAACTGTTTTTT,CASSPGGGPSTNEKLFF,TRBJ1-4,-,TRBV27,17,-
TGTGCCAGCAGCCCCCCGGGCTACGAGCAGTACTTC,CASSPPGYEQYF,TRBJ2-7,once,TRBV7-2,12,-
TGTGCCAGCAGCTTAGATCCCAATGAAGCTTTCTTT,CASSLDPNEAFF,TRBJ1-1,-,TRBV11-2,12,-
TGCGCCAGCAGCCAAGTTGAGGGGACCTCCTACGAGCAGTACTTC,CASSQVEGTSYEQYF,TRBJ2-7,-,TRBV4-1,15,-
TGTGCCATCAGTGAGTGGAGCGGGGGCAACTACAATGAGCAGTTCTTC,CAISEWSGGNYNEQFF,TRBJ2-1,-,TRBV10-3,16,TRBD2
TGTGCCAGCAGCTTTTCTACTTACGAGCAGTACTTC,CASSFSTYEQYF,TRBJ2-7,once,TRBV7-2,12,-
TGTGCCAGCAGCTTGGCCCTGGGACTAGCGGGGGTGCCCAACACCGGGGAGCTGTTTTTT,CASSLALGLAGVPNTGELFF,TRBJ2-2,-,TRBV5-8,20,TRBD2
TGTGCCAGCAGGGTTGGAAATCAGCCCCAGCATTTT,CASRVGNQPQHF,TRBJ1-5,-,TRBV11-1,12,-
TGTGCCAGCAGTGAGCTAGCGGGACCGCAAGAGACCCAGTACTTC,CASSELAGPQETQYF,TRBJ2-5,-,TRBV2,15,TRBD2
TGTGCCAGCAGCCCTAAAACCAGCTCCTACGAGCAGTACTTC,CASSPKTSSYEQYF,TRBJ2-7,-,TRBV5-6,14,-
TGTGCCAGCAGCGTAGATCAGGGTACCTATGGCTACACCTTC,CASSVDQGTYGYTF,TRBJ1-2,-,TRBV9,14,-
TGCGCCAGCAGTGAAAACAGGGGGATTATCAATGAGCAGTTCTTC,CASSENRGIINEQFF,TRBJ2-1,-,TRBV10-2,15,TRBD1
TGTGCCAGCACCCGAGCGGGGGGGCCCTACGAGCAGTACTTC,CASTRAGGPYEQYF,TRBJ2-7,-,TRBV7-2,14,TRBD2
TGTGCCAGCAGCTCCGGGACAGGGATGTGGGAATATGGCTACACCTTC,CASSSGTGMWEYGYTF,TRBJ1-2,-,TRBV7-9,16,TRBD1
TGTGCCAGCAGCCCCCCAGACGCCTATGGCTACACCTTC,CASSPPDAYGYTF,TRBJ1-2,-,TRBV7-9,13,-
TGCGCCAGCAGCCCCCTAGGGATTTACTATGGCTACACCTTC,CASSPLGIYYGYTF,TRBJ1-2,-,TRBV4-3,14,-
TGTGCCAGCAGTTTACTAACAAACACCCTTAGGCCCGGGGAGCAGTACTTC,CASSLLTNTLRPGEQYF,TRBJ2-7,once,TRBV27,17,-
TGTGCCAGTAGTATAGGGATAGGGGTCGATGAGCAGTTCTTC,CASSIGIGVDEQFF,TRBJ2-1,few,TRBV19,14,-
TGTGCTAGTGGTTTTAGGATTCCCTACGAGCAGTACTTC,CASGFRIPYEQYF,TRBJ2-7,-,TRBV12-5,13,-
TGTGCCAGCAGCGCGACTAGCGGGGCTTACAATGAGCAGTTCTTC,CASSATSGAYNEQFF,TRBJ2-1,-,TRBV9,15,TRBD2
TGTGCCAGCAGCTTCGGGGGGACAGGGTCGTACGAGCAGTACTTC,CASSFGGTGSYEQYF,TRBJ2-7,-,TRBV7-2,15,TRBD1
TGTGCCAGCAGTAGAGGGACAGGGGATGGCTACACCTTC,CASSRGTGDGYTF,TRBJ1-2,-,TRBV27,13,TRBD1
TGTGCCAGCAGGAAGAGCTCCTACGAGCAGTACTTC,CASRKSSYEQYF,TRBJ2-7,-,TRBV27,12,-